The 21 T cell receptor beta chains reported below all come from one sample, sequenced in a study of T cell responses to AZD1222 COVID-19 vaccine. Repertoires were generated with immunoSEQ multiplex PCR, while TCRdb's copy carries only in-frame clones and drops some. Among around 130,000 clones listed, roughly 84% were seen once. Here the sequenced sample was peripheral blood, taken on day 0 of AZD1222 vaccination. The source of these receptors is an adult in good health.

The V gene is TRBV21-1, the J gene TRBJ2-1; the D call in the table, TRBD1, was not verified against the DNA. TRBV21-1 is tagged as a pseudogene. The CDR3 loop spans 17 amino acids. The CDR3 coding sequence is TGTGCCAGCAGCAAGCAACCCGGGACAGGCCTTCGTGATGAGCAGTTCTTC. It specifies CASSKQPGTGLRDEQFF.

This sequence joins TRBV7-2 and TRBJ2-1; 7 bases fit TRBD1. Trimming at V came to 4 bases and at J to 4 bases, leaving 4 bases not matched to a gene. Per the germline V gene, CDR1 is SGHTA and CDR2 is FQGNSA. CDR3 length: 14 amino acids. Written as DNA, the CDR3 is TGTGCCAGCAGCTCCCGACAGGGTTACAATGAGCAGTTCTTC. Protein product: CASSSRQGYNEQFF.

The chain is built from TRBV29-1 and TRBJ2-7; a weak D match, TRBD2 (5 bases). This CDR3 is built from 13 residues. Trimming pared 4 bases from V and 3 bases from J, leaving 13 bases between. Germline V gene sequence: CDR1 SQVTM, CDR2 ANQGSEA. This CDR3 is CSVGSGSSYEQYF. CDR3 DNA sequence: TGCAGCGTTGGAAGCGGATCCAGCTACGAGCAGTACTTC.

CDR3 sequence (DNA): TGCGCCAGCAGCCACACAGACAGGGACTATGTGGAGCAGTACTTC. This gives the protein CASSHTDRDYVEQYF. The chain carries TRBV4-1 and TRBJ2-7; D might be TRBD1 or TRBD2, each matching 7 bases. There are 15 residues in the CDR3. Germline assignment: CDR1 MGHRA and CDR2 YSYEKL. Trimming left V 3 bases short and J 7 bases short, with 19 bases between.

V and J are TRBV28 and TRBJ2-7; D call uncertain. V lost 5 bases to trimming and J lost 6 bases, with 17 bases between them. This CDR3 contains 14 residues. CDR1 is MDHEN, CDR2 SYDVKM, per germline. Written as DNA, the CDR3 is TGTGCCAGCAGTCCAGCCCTCGACAACTTCGAGCAGTACTTC. Translating it yields CASSPALDNFEQYF. Full variable domain (remainder filled in from reference TRBV28 and TRBJ2-7): DVKVTQSSRYLVKRTGEKVFLECVQDMDHENMFWYRQDPGLGLRLIYFSYDVKMKEKGDIPEGYSVSREKKERFSLILESASTNQTSMYLCASSPALDNFEQYFGPGTRLTVT.

This sequence joins TRBV5-1 and TRBJ2-7, with TRBD1 identical over 7 bases. After removal of 0 bases from V and 2 bases from J, the junction contained 2 bases not matched to a gene. The V gene's germline CDR1 is SGHRS and CDR2 YFSETQ. This CDR3 comprises 14 residues. CDR3 sequence reads: CASSLVQGTYEQYF. In DNA, the CDR3 is TGCGCCAGCAGCTTGGTACAGGGGACCTACGAGCAGTACTTC. The variable domain in full, completed from reference TRBV5-1 and TRBJ2-7, reads KAGVTQTPRYLIKTRGQQVTLSCSPISGHRSVSWYQQTPGQGLQFLFEYFSETQRNKGNFPGRFSGRQFSNSRSEMNVSTLELGDSALYLCASSLVQGTYEQYFGPGTRLTVT.

In its sample, this clone is medium-sized (0.01 to 0.1%). The chain has TRBV30 and TRBJ1-1; no firm D call. Looked up from germline, CDR1 is GTSNPN and CDR2 is SVGIG (reference sequence). The CDR3 has 11 residues. Trimming took 5 bases from V and 1 from J, leaving 5 bases between them. DNA for the CDR3: TGTGCCTGGCTAACGAACACTGAAGCTTTCTTT. It codes for CAWLTNTEAFF.

This clone came up a few times. The CDR3 is CASSEGSRSNQPQHF. The CDR3 DNA reads TGCGCCAGCAGTGAAGGCTCCCGTAGCAATCAGCCCCAGCATTTT. The chain is built from TRBV10-2 and TRBJ1-5; no clear D gene. V shed 3 bases and J shed 0 bases, with 9 bases lying between them. The germline V gene has CDR1 WSHSY and CDR2 SAAADI. The length of the CDR3 is 15 residues.

This chain uses TRBV4-1 with TRBJ2-2; TRBD2 agrees at 9 bases. The CDR3 consists of 17 residues. Germline V gene data show CDR1 as MGHRA and CDR2 as YSYEKL. J lost 4 bases, V lost 3 bases, and 9 bases had no gene match. The CDR3: CASSQFIAGDPTGELFF. The CDR3 nucleotides are TGCGCCAGCAGCCAGTTTATAGCGGGAGACCCCACCGGGGAGCTGTTTTTT.

This chain joins TRBV5-1 and TRBJ2-3, with 8 bases fitting TRBD1. The germline V gene encodes CDR1 SGHRS and CDR2 YFSETQ. This CDR3 has 17 amino acids. J gave up 2 bases and V 4 bases, and 12 bases lay outside the gene matches. DNA of the CDR3: TGCGCCAGCAGCCCCAGACAGGGGACTTACTACACAGATACGCAGTATTTT. Translating gives CASSPRQGTYYTDTQYF.

This clone was found once. The gene calls are TRBV18 and TRBJ2-3, with 7 bases fitting TRBD1. Germline V gene sequence: CDR1 KGHSH, CDR2 LQKENI. This CDR3 is 14 amino acids long. Trimming took 4 bases from V and 4 from J; bases not matched to a gene: 5. The DNA of the CDR3 is TGTGCCAGCTCACGAGACAGGGCCGCAGATACGCAGTATTTT. This gives the protein CASSRDRAADTQYF.

The chain joins TRBV3-1 (or the pseudogene TRBV3-2) to TRBJ1-2, with TRBD1 identical over 8 bases. The V gene end was trimmed by 3 bases and the J gene end by 4 bases; junction bases not matched to a gene: 4. CDR3 length equals 14 residues. Germline V gene data show CDR1 as LGHDT and CDR2 as YNNKEL (reference sequence). The CDR3 protein is CASSHQDRVYGYTF. The CDR3 region has the DNA TGTGCCAGCAGCCATCAGGACAGGGTCTATGGCTACACCTTC.

The V call is TRBV9, the J call TRBJ2-3; D is uncertain. CDR1 and CDR2 (germline): SGDLS, YYNGEE. V was shortened by 3 bases and J by 0 bases, with 11 bases between the two germline ends. The CDR3 has 15 amino acids. The CDR3 reads CASSATVTSTDTQYF. The DNA for the CDR3 is TGTGCCAGCAGCGCGACGGTTACGAGCACAGATACGCAGTATTTT.

The chain carries TRBV6-5 and TRBJ2-1; D remains ambiguous. The CDR3 has 13 residues. Germline values: CDR1 MNHEY, CDR2 SVGAGI. The V end lost 0 bases, the J end lost 8 bases, and 8 bases lay between the germline ends. The CDR3: CASSYSSSDEQFF. The CDR3 DNA reads TGTGCCAGCAGTTACTCGTCAAGTGATGAGCAGTTCTTC.

The V gene is TRBV28, the J gene TRBJ1-4; 7 bases are a match to TRBD1. The V gene's germline CDR1 is MDHEN and CDR2 SYDVKM. V dropped 3 bases and J dropped 14; count of bases not matched to a gene: 15. This CDR3 has 15 residues. In DNA, the CDR3 is TGTGCCAGCAGTTTCTCACAGGGGCCCGGTTCGCTGCTGTTTTTT. Amino acid sequence: CASSFSQGPGSLLFF.

The chain is built from TRBV9 and TRBJ1-2; D is unclear. CDR1 is SGDLS and CDR2 is YYNGEE in the germline V gene. The CDR3 sequence is 17 residues long. Trimming shortened V by 0 bases and J by 0 bases, and 15 bases separated the two germline ends. The CDR3 coding sequence is TGTGCCAGCAGCGTAGCTACGCAAGGGCACTCTAACTATGGCTACACCTTC. It is translated as CASSVATQGHSNYGYTF.

CDR3 residues: CASSGGPLAGGPNEQFF. In nucleotides, the CDR3 is TGCGCCAGCAGTGGCGGCCCACTAGCGGGAGGGCCCAATGAGCAGTTCTTC. This rearrangement joins TRBV10-1 to TRBJ2-1; 13 positions agree with TRBD2. J was trimmed by 6 bases and V by 4 bases; bases with no gene match: 9. This CDR3 has 17 residues. Germline-derived CDR1 and CDR2 are WNHNN and SYGVQD (reference sequence).

V and J are TRBV7-3 and TRBJ2-7; 7 bases agree with TRBD2. The germline V gene encodes CDR1 SGHTA and CDR2 FQGTGA. The CDR3 is made up of 17 amino acids. V lost 5 bases to trimming and J lost 0 bases; unmatched junction nucleotides: 13. DNA of the CDR3: TGTGCCAGCAGCCACTCCTTTAGCGGGCCTCACTCCTACGAGCAGTACTTC. Translation: CASSHSFSGPHSYEQYF.

In this sample, this clone turned up a few times. V is TRBV9 and J is TRBJ2-1, with 7 bases fitting TRBD2. Germline trimming cut 0 bases from V and 5 bases from J; bases unmatched to any gene: 11. The CDR3 is made up of 17 amino acids. Looked up from germline, CDR1 is SGDLS and CDR2 is YYNGEE. The CDR3 bases are TGTGCCAGCAGCGTAGGTGGGGGACTACCCCTTAACAATGAGCAGTTCTTC. This gives the protein CASSVGGGLPLNNEQFF.

This chain joins TRBV5-1 and TRBJ2-5, with D perhaps TRBD2 (6 bases). Trimming cost V 2 bases and J 5 bases, with 16 bases left between them. The CDR3 length is 15 residues. Germline V gene sequence: CDR1 SGHRS, CDR2 YFSETQ. CDR3 loop: CASSFSGTIGETQYF. CDR3 bases: TGCGCCAGCAGCTTTAGCGGCACCATTGGGGAGACCCAGTACTTC.

CDR3 bases: TGTGCCAGCAGATTCTTAGGTGGGACAGGGGTCTGGAAGATGAACACTGAAGCTTTCTTT. This translates into CASRFLGGTGVWKMNTEAFF. The gene calls are TRBV2 and TRBJ1-1, with 10 positions matching TRBD1. CDR3 length: 20 residues. The ends lost 6 bases at V and 0 bases at J; junction bases unmatched: 19. The germline V gene has CDR1 SNHLY and CDR2 FYNNEI.